The source of this TCR beta chain is a study of cytotoxic CD8 clonotypes in ibrutinib-treated CLL. Study-wide context: After median approximately 70 months, around 15 stayed in remission, about 12 progressed; responses 25 or so partial, 2 complete.

Broader study findings: Public clonotypes (which were uncommon) either contracted or remained stable on treatment.

Generated by immunoSEQ multiplex PCR, the TCRdb table keeps only in-frame clones and is missing some. The data show 100,000 to 150,000 clones, approximately 85% seen once. Points on this clone: Its antigen is not known.

CDR3 length: 15 residues. Germline values: CDR1 SGHTA, CDR2 FQGNSA. Between the trimmed V and J ends, which lost 1 base and 7 bases, there was a span of 11 bases. The V call is TRBV7-2, the J call TRBJ1-6, with unresolved D. The TCR comes from a human donor with chronic lymphocytic leukemia. Sequenced material: PBMCs, taken after 24 months of ibrutinib treatment. The CDR3, as DNA: TGTGCCAGCAGCTTAGGAGGAGGGCTGAATTCACCCCTCCACTTT. Translating it yields CASSLGGGLNSPLHF.